This TCR beta chain appears in the sequencing data of a study of T-cell reconstitution after alpha-beta-depleted transplantation in children. Overall study results and limits: The study reportedly traced alpha-beta T cells about two months after transplant to several hundred expanded graft clones. The authors attributed T-cell counts and diversity one year after transplant mostly to newly produced T cells. After transplant, high TCRbeta diversity at day 60 in some patients arose from surviving recipient T cells and thymic progenitors.

Preparing the TCRbeta library involved the use of unique molecular identifiers. MiXCR was run by TCRdb on the PCR reads, yielding one entry per CDR3 protein. The data show 330,000 or so distinct CDR3 sequences, around 7.3% seen once. The table lists this clonotype with a few counts. Its antigen remains unidentified. CDR1 is SNHLY, CDR2 FYNNEI, per germline. V lost 1 base and J 3 bases, leaving 15 bases between the germline ends. The CDR3 extends over 16 amino acids. J is TRBJ1-1 and V is TRBV2; TRBD1 is a possible D gene (6 bases). This TCR came from a female patient between 2 and 15 years old who had a stem cell transplant for Fanconi anemia, so the T cells may come from the graft donor. The source was peripheral blood, collected 360 days after TCRalphabeta/CD19-depleted stem cell transplant. The CDR3 nucleotides read TGTGCCAGCAGTGAAGTCGCGAGGGGGAGAGACACTGAAGCTTTCTTT. It specifies CASSEVARGRDTEAFF. The full variable domain, completed using reference TRBV2 and TRBJ1-1, is EPEVTQTPSHQVTQMGQEVILRCVPISNHLYFYWYRQILGQKVEFLVSFYNNEISEKSEIFDDQFSVERPDGSNFTLKIRSTKLEDSAMYFCASSEVARGRDTEAFFGQGTRLTVV.